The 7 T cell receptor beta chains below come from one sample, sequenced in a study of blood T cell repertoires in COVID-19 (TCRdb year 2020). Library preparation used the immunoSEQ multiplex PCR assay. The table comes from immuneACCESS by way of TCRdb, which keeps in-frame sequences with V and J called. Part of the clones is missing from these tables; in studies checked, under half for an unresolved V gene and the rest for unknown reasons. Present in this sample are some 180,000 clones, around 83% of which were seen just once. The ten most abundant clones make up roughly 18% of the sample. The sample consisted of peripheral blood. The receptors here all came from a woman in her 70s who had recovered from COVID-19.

CDR3 DNA: TGTGCCAGTAGTTATGGGACTAGCGGGACGGGCGAGCAGTACTTC. It specifies CASSYGTSGTGEQYF. V usage is TRBV19 and J usage is TRBJ2-7; 13 nucleotides line up with TRBD2. In germline, CDR1 is LNHDA, CDR2 SQIVND (reference sequence). The CDR3 totals 15 residues. Unmatched junction bases numbered 7, after V lost 5 bases and J lost 6 bases.

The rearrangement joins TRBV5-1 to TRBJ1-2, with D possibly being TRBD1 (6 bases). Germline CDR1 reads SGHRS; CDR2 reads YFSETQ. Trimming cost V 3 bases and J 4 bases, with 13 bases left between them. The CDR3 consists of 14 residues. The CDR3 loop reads CASSSGQRTYGYTF. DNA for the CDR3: TGCGCCAGCAGCTCCGGACAGAGGACCTATGGCTACACCTTC.

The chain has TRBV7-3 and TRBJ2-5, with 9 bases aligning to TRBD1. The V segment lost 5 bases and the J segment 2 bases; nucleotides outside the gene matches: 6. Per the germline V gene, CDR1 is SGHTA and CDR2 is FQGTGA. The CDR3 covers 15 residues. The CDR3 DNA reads TGTGCCAGCAGCCTTGGGACAGGGATGCAAGAGACCCAGTACTTC. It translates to CASSLGTGMQETQYF.

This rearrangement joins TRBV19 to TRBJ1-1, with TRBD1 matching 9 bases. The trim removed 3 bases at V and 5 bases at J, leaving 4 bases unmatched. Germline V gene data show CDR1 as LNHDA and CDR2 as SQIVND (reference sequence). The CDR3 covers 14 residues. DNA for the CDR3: TGTGCCAGTAGTATGGGACAGGGTGGGACTGAAGCTTTCTTT. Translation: CASSMGQGGTEAFF.

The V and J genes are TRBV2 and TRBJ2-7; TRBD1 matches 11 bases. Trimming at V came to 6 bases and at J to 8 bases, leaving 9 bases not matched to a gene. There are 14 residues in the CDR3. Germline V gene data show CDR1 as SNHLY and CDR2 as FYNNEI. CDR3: CASSPGQGVPKQYF. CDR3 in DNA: TGTGCCAGCAGCCCGGGACAGGGGGTTCCCAAGCAGTACTTC.

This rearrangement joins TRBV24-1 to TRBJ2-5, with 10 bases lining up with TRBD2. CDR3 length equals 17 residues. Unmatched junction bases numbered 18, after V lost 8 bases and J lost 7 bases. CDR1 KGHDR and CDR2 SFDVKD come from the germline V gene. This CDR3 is CATMEGLAGAGGGTQYF. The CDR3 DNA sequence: TGTGCCACCATGGAGGGGCTAGCGGGAGCCGGAGGGGGGACCCAGTACTTC.

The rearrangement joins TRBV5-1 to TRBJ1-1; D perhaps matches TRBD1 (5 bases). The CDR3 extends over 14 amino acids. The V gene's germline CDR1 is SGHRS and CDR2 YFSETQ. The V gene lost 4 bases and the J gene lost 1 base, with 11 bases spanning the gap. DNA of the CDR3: TGCGCCAGCAGCCTGACAGATCCGAACACTGAAGCTTTCTTT. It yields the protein CASSLTDPNTEAFF.